The rows below give T cell receptor beta chains drawn from one sample of a study of spatial heterogeneity in lung cancer. TCRdb reanalysed the 5' RACE reads using MiXCR and keeps one entry per CDR3 protein. Altogether some 97,000 distinct CDR3 sequences are present, 4.4% being singletons, with the ten largest covering 21%. The sequences come from lung tumor tissue, collected at surgery. These receptors were collected from a male donor with early-stage non-small cell lung cancer. Each CDR3 is given with its conserved first and last residue. Fields, in order: D gene, J gene, V gene, clone size, CDR3 DNA, CDR3 protein. The D gene is left open where the match is weak. Part of the rows lack a size; the others show once, few, many or a class for expanded clones.

D: TRBD2
J: TRBJ2-1
V: TRBV4-2
size: -
DNA: TGTGCCAGCAGCTCTGTAGCGGGAGCTACCGATGAGCAGTTCTTC
CDR3: CASSSVAGATDEQFF

D: TRBD2
J: TRBJ2-1
V: TRBV28
size: -
DNA: TGTGCCAGCAGTTTGTGGACTAGCGGGAGGGCCGAGTACAATGAGCAGTTCTTC
CDR3: CASSLWTSGRAEYNEQFF

D: TRBD1
J: TRBJ1-4
V: TRBV5-1
size: many
DNA: TGCGCCAGCAGCTTGGGGACAGGAACTAATGAAAAACTGTTTTTT
CDR3: CASSLGTGTNEKLFF

D: -
J: TRBJ1-5
V: TRBV4-2
size: many
DNA: TGTGCCAGCAGCCAAGTGATTTCGGCGGGGAGCAATCAGCCCCAGCATTTT
CDR3: CASSQVISAGSNQPQHF

D: -
J: TRBJ1-6
V: TRBV5-5
size: many
DNA: TGTGCCAGCAGCTTGCGGGGGCTCGTCGGATCACCCCTCCACTTT
CDR3: CASSLRGLVGSPLHF

D: TRBD1
J: TRBJ2-3
V: TRBV5-1
size: -
DNA: TGCGCCAGCAGCCCGGGACAGTTCACAGATACGCAGTATTTT
CDR3: CASSPGQFTDTQYF

D: -
J: TRBJ2-1
V: TRBV7-8
size: many
DNA: TGTGCCAGCAGCTTAGAAGTGGGCAATGAGCAGTTCTTC
CDR3: CASSLEVGNEQFF

D: -
J: TRBJ2-2
V: TRBV5-5
size: few
DNA: TGTGCCAGCAGCTTGTTCAGGGTGACCGGGGAGCTGTTTTTT
CDR3: CASSLFRVTGELFF

D: -
J: TRBJ2-2
V: TRBV24-1
size: many
DNA: TGTGCCACGAGGCGGGACGGATTCGGGGAGCTGTTTTTT
CDR3: CATRRDGFGELFF

D: TRBD2
J: TRBJ2-1
V: TRBV6-5
size: -
DNA: TGTGCCAGCAGCCCTATCCCGGGACTAGAGGGTAATGAGCAGTTCTTC
CDR3: CASSPIPGLEGNEQFF

D: TRBD1
J: TRBJ1-6
V: TRBV5-4
size: many
DNA: TGTGCCAGCAGCACCTGGGACAGGGGGTCACCCCTCCACTTT
CDR3: CASSTWDRGSPLHF

D: -
J: TRBJ2-7
V: TRBV20-1
size: many
DNA: TGCAGTGCTCATTCTTCAAAGGAGCAGTACTTC
CDR3: CSAHSSKEQYF

D: -
J: TRBJ2-2
V: TRBV6-1
size: -
DNA: TGTGCCAGCAGTCTTAGGGTGGTACTCGCGAACACCGGGGAGCTGTTTTTT
CDR3: CASSLRVVLANTGELFF

D: -
J: TRBJ1-2
V: TRBV20-1
size: many
DNA: TGCAGTGCTTCCGACCGGGCTCGCAGCTATGGCTACACCTTC
CDR3: CSASDRARSYGYTF

D: -
J: TRBJ1-2
V: TRBV28
size: many
DNA: TGTGCCAGCAGTTTGATGGCAGGGGAAGACTATGGCTACACCTTC
CDR3: CASSLMAGEDYGYTF

D: -
J: TRBJ1-2
V: TRBV28
size: many
DNA: TGTGCCAGCAGGTCCCCCTCCGGCGGCTACACCTTC
CDR3: CASRSPSGGYTF

D: -
J: TRBJ2-6
V: TRBV6-1
size: many
DNA: TGTGCCAGCACTTTAACTTGGGCTGGGGCCAACGTCCTGACTTTC
CDR3: CASTLTWAGANVLTF

D: -
J: TRBJ2-1
V: TRBV28
size: many
DNA: TGTGCCAGCAGTTTATATCCAACCTACAATGAGCAGTTCTTC
CDR3: CASSLYPTYNEQFF

D: -
J: TRBJ1-1
V: TRBV29-1
size: many
DNA: TGCAGCGTTGGGTCTTGGGACGCTGAAGCTTTCTTT
CDR3: CSVGSWDAEAFF

D: -
J: TRBJ2-3
V: TRBV9
size: many
DNA: TGTGCCAGCAGCTACACGGGAGATACGCAGTATTTT
CDR3: CASSYTGDTQYF

D: -
J: TRBJ1-4
V: TRBV7-9
size: many
DNA: TGTGCCAGCAGCTTGTTTAGTGCAACTAATGAAAAACTGTTTTTT
CDR3: CASSLFSATNEKLFF

D: TRBD2
J: TRBJ2-3
V: TRBV4-2
size: many
DNA: TGTGCCAGCAGCCAGGTAGCGGGAGGGACGCAGTATTTT
CDR3: CASSQVAGGTQYF

D: -
J: TRBJ2-2
V: TRBV27
size: many
DNA: TGTGCCAGCAGTTTCCGGGATGGGCGGGAGCTGTTTTTT
CDR3: CASSFRDGRELFF

D: -
J: TRBJ1-1
V: TRBV20-1
size: many
DNA: TGCAGTGCGACGGAGAACACTGAAGCTTTCTTT
CDR3: CSATENTEAFF

D: -
J: TRBJ2-1
V: TRBV20-1
size: many
DNA: TGCAGTGCCTTACTACAGGGATCCTACAATGAGCAGTTCTTC
CDR3: CSALLQGSYNEQFF

D: -
J: TRBJ2-3
V: TRBV9
size: many
DNA: TGTGCCAGCAGCGCCACAACTAGCACAGATACGCAGTATTTT
CDR3: CASSATTSTDTQYF

D: -
J: TRBJ2-7
V: TRBV28
size: few
DNA: TGTGCCAGCAGCCACGAAGGTATTGAGCAGTACTTC
CDR3: CASSHEGIEQYF

D: TRBD1
J: TRBJ2-7
V: TRBV4-1
size: few
DNA: TGCGCCAGCAGCCCGGGACAGGGGACATACGAGCAGTACTTC
CDR3: CASSPGQGTYEQYF

D: -
J: TRBJ1-1
V: TRBV27
size: many
DNA: TGTGCCAGCAGTTTATCGCCGGGCTACAGTGAAGCTTTCTTT
CDR3: CASSLSPGYSEAFF

D: TRBD2
J: TRBJ2-2
V: TRBV7-2
size: many
DNA: TGTGCCAGCAGCCGGGGACTAGCTAACACCGGGGAGCTGTTTTTT
CDR3: CASSRGLANTGELFF

D: TRBD1
J: TRBJ2-7
V: TRBV5-1
size: -
DNA: TGCGCCAGCAGCTTGTTGCCCACAGGGGTTGCGTACGAGCAGTACTTC
CDR3: CASSLLPTGVAYEQYF

D: TRBD1
J: TRBJ2-1
V: TRBV11-2
size: few
DNA: TGTGCCAGCAGGCCGGGACAGGGGGTGCAGTTCTTC
CDR3: CASRPGQGVQFF

D: TRBD2
J: TRBJ2-1
V: TRBV7-2
size: many
DNA: TGTGCCAGCAGCCTGTCTAGCGGCGTTGGATCGAGCGAGCAGTTCTTC
CDR3: CASSLSSGVGSSEQFF

D: -
J: TRBJ2-6
V: TRBV2
size: few
DNA: TGTGCCAGCAGTGACCGGGCTGGGGCCAACGTCCTGACTTTC
CDR3: CASSDRAGANVLTF

D: TRBD1
J: TRBJ2-7
V: TRBV4-1
size: many
DNA: TGCGCCAGCAGCCAAGATAGACAGGGAGCTAACGAGCAGTACTTC
CDR3: CASSQDRQGANEQYF

D: -
J: TRBJ2-2
V: TRBV15
size: many
DNA: TGTGCCACCAGCAGAGGACAGCCGGGCACCGGGGAGCTGTTTTTT
CDR3: CATSRGQPGTGELFF

D: TRBD1
J: TRBJ1-3
V: TRBV12-3/TRBV12-4
size: -
DNA: TGTGCCAGCAGTGGGGGGGACAGGGGCCGTCCTTCCCCACTAGCCTCTGGAAACACCATATATTTT
CDR3: CASSGGDRGRPSPLASGNTIYF

D: -
J: TRBJ1-4
V: TRBV12-3/TRBV12-4
size: many
DNA: TGTGCCAGCAGTTTGGGAATCTTTTTGACCGGGACCGAGAATGAAAAACTGTTTTTT
CDR3: CASSLGIFLTGTENEKLFF

D: -
J: TRBJ1-2
V: TRBV28
size: many
DNA: TGTGCCAGCAGTTTATTTCCGCAGTCCTATGGCTACACCTTC
CDR3: CASSLFPQSYGYTF

D: -
J: TRBJ1-1
V: TRBV29-1
size: many
DNA: TGCAGCGCCGCCGGGGGATCAAACACTGAAGCTTTCTTT
CDR3: CSAAGGSNTEAFF

D: -
J: TRBJ1-1
V: TRBV28
size: once
DNA: TGTGCCAGCAATACGCTCAAGAACACTGAAGCTTTCTTT
CDR3: CASNTLKNTEAFF

D: -
J: TRBJ1-5
V: TRBV20-1
size: many
DNA: TGCAGTGCTAGAAAGCCCGTCGGGCTCTTGCCCCAGCATTTT
CDR3: CSARKPVGLLPQHF

D: TRBD2
J: TRBJ2-3
V: TRBV7-2
size: many
DNA: TGTGCCAGCAGCTTAGTAGCGGGAGTTAAAGATACGCAGTATTTT
CDR3: CASSLVAGVKDTQYF

D: -
J: TRBJ2-7
V: TRBV20-1
size: many
DNA: TGCAGTGCTAGAGGGGAAGGGAACCACGAGCAGTACTTC
CDR3: CSARGEGNHEQYF

D: -
J: TRBJ2-2
V: TRBV7-6
size: many
DNA: TGTGCCAGCAGCTATAGAGTGGGTGAGGGCACCGGGGAGCTGTTTTTT
CDR3: CASSYRVGEGTGELFF

D: -
J: TRBJ2-3
V: TRBV20-1
size: -
DNA: TGCAGTGCTAGAGATTTTCGGCGGAGCGGCACAGATACGCAGTATTTT
CDR3: CSARDFRRSGTDTQYF

D: -
J: TRBJ1-2
V: TRBV10-3
size: -
DNA: TGTGCCATCAGTGGTCGGCAGGGCTATGGCTACACCTTC
CDR3: CAISGRQGYGYTF

D: -
J: TRBJ2-1
V: TRBV12-5
size: -
DNA: TGTGCTAGTGGTTTGTTGGGCTCCTACAATGAGCAGTTCTTC
CDR3: CASGLLGSYNEQFF

D: TRBD2
J: TRBJ2-1
V: TRBV3-1
size: many
DNA: TGTGCCAGCAGCCCAGGGACTAGCGGGAGCCGGAAGTTCTTC
CDR3: CASSPGTSGSRKFF